Below are 13 T cell receptor beta chains sequenced from a single sample in a study of control samples from healthy donors and cancer patients. Method: immunoSEQ multiplex PCR; TCRdb's copy keeps in-frame clones and lacks some. The table shows roughly 150,000 clones, with more than 85% occurring only once. The sequenced sample consisted of blood. These receptors all stem from a woman aged 25-40 years in good health.

The chain recombines TRBV7-2 with TRBJ2-2; the D is unclear. The ends were cut back, 4 bases at V and 2 bases at J, with 5 bases in the middle. Germline CDR1 and CDR2: SGHTA and FQGNSA. This CDR3 is 13 amino acids long. The CDR3 nucleotides are TGTGCCAGCAGCTCATTTAACACCGGGGAGCTGTTTTTT. Amino acid sequence: CASSSFNTGELFF.

The chain joins TRBV2 to TRBJ2-3; weak D call: TRBD2 (6 bases). Looked up from germline, CDR1 is SNHLY and CDR2 is FYNNEI. Trimming removed 7 bases at V and 2 bases at J, with 13 bases between. CDR3 length: 14 amino acids. Here the CDR3 reads CASTRERYTDTQYF. CDR3 nucleotide sequence: TGTGCCAGCACCCGGGAGCGATACACAGATACGCAGTATTTT.

The chain employs TRBV6-5 and TRBJ1-2, with 9 bases matching TRBD1. V shed 0 bases and J 7 bases; nucleotides not matched to a gene: 9. CDR3 length: 16 residues. Germline values: CDR1 MNHEY, CDR2 SVGAGI. CDR3 amino acids: CASSYSGQGGVRGYTF. For the CDR3, the DNA is TGTGCCAGCAGTTACTCGGGACAGGGAGGGGTTCGTGGCTACACCTTC.

This sequence joins TRBV5-1 and TRBJ2-7, with TRBD2 matching over 10 bases. Trimming cost V 2 bases and J 4 bases; bases outside gene matches: 3. This CDR3 is built from 14 residues. The germline CDR1 and CDR2 sequences are SGHRS and YFSETQ. CDR3 nucleotides: TGCGCCAGCAGCTTTCGGACTAGCGGATACGAGCAGTACTTC. It yields the protein CASSFRTSGYEQYF. Based on the CDR3 plus reference TRBV5-1 and TRBJ2-7, the full variable domain is KAGVTQTPRYLIKTRGQQVTLSCSPISGHRSVSWYQQTPGQGLQFLFEYFSETQRNKGNFPGRFSGRQFSNSRSEMNVSTLELGDSALYLCASSFRTSGYEQYFGPGTRLTVT.

The chain links TRBV23-1 to TRBJ2-2, with D perhaps being TRBD1 or TRBD2 (5 bases each). TRBV23-1 is given ORF status, its function remaining uncertain. With 0 bases removed from V and 2 bases from J, the gap between germline ends came to 10 bases. The CDR3 has 16 residues. CDR3 DNA: TGCGCCAGCAGTCAATCCCGGGACGGAAACACCGGGGAGCTGTTTTTT. Amino acid sequence: CASSQSRDGNTGELFF.

The rearrangement uses TRBV7-9 and TRBJ1-6; D is ambiguous. The ends were cut back, 4 bases at V and 7 bases at J, with 11 bases in the middle. The germline CDR1 and CDR2 sequences are SEHNR and FQNEAQ (reference sequence). This CDR3 contains 14 residues. CDR3 sequence reads: CASSYEGLNSPLHF. DNA of the CDR3: TGTGCCAGCAGCTATGAGGGCCTCAATTCACCCCTCCACTTT.

V is TRBV4-1 and J is TRBJ2-1, with TRBD1 as a possible D gene (5 bases). V was shortened by 1 base and J by 3 bases, with 16 bases between the two germline ends. The CDR3 contains 17 residues. Germline V gene data show CDR1 as MGHRA and CDR2 as YSYEKL. The CDR3: CASSQGLAGPIYNEQFF. In DNA, the CDR3 is TGCGCCAGCAGCCAAGGTCTTGCAGGGCCCATCTACAATGAGCAGTTCTTC.

This chain uses TRBV19 with TRBJ1-1; D not certain. The V end lost 7 bases, the J end lost 0 bases, and 9 bases lay between the germline ends. CDR3 size: 13 residues. Germline CDR1 is LNHDA and CDR2 is SQIVND (reference sequence). The chain's CDR3 is CASTGGMNTEAFF. The CDR3 region has the DNA TGTGCCAGTACTGGAGGGATGAACACTGAAGCTTTCTTT.

This clone was recorded only once. The V gene is TRBV6-4, the J gene TRBJ1-6; D is unresolved. CDR3 size: 14 residues. With 2 bases removed from V and 7 bases from J, the gap between germline ends came to 9 bases. Looked up from germline, CDR1 is MRHNA and CDR2 is SNTAGT. CDR3 in DNA: TGTGCCAGCAGTGACGGACCGGGGAATTCACCCCTCCACTTT. This gives the protein CASSDGPGNSPLHF.

This clone occurred once. V is TRBV7-9 and J is TRBJ2-2; D unresolved. The length of the CDR3 is 15 residues. V was clipped by 5 bases and J by 4 bases, with 14 bases between them. The V gene's germline CDR1 is SEHNR and CDR2 FQNEAQ (reference sequence). The CDR3 protein is CASSPQPKFTGELFF. The CDR3 region has the DNA TGTGCCAGCAGCCCCCAGCCGAAGTTCACCGGGGAGCTGTTTTTT.

In its sample, this clone was seen once. This chain joins TRBV6-5 and TRBJ2-1; a possible D gene is TRBD2 (5 bases). Germline loops: CDR1 MNHEY, CDR2 SVGAGI. The CDR3 loop spans 12 amino acids. The V gene lost 5 bases and the J gene lost 9 bases, with 11 bases spanning the gap. This CDR3 reads CASSRNGVEQFF. The DNA of the CDR3 is TGTGCCAGCAGTAGGAACGGGGTTGAGCAGTTCTTC.

This chain connects TRBV15 to TRBJ1-1; D gene unclear. CDR3 length: 15 residues. V lost 0 bases to trimming and J lost 2 bases, with 10 bases between them. Germline V gene data show CDR1 as LNHNV and CDR2 as YYDKDF (reference sequence). The DNA for the CDR3 is TGTGCCACCAGCAGAGAAAGAACACCTAACACTGAAGCTTTCTTT. Translated: CATSRERTPNTEAFF.

The chain joins TRBV29-1 to TRBJ1-5; D is unresolved. Trimming left V 4 bases short and J 2 bases short, with 9 bases between. The CDR3 extends over 13 amino acids. Germline values: CDR1 SQVTM, CDR2 ANQGSEA. CDR3 nucleotide sequence: TGCAGCGTTGCAGGAAGCGGCAATCAGCCCCAGCATTTT. It is translated as CSVAGSGNQPQHF. Based on the CDR3 plus reference TRBV29-1 and TRBJ1-5, the full variable domain is SAVISQKPSRDICQRGTSLTIQCQVDSQVTMMFWYRQQPGQSLTLIATANQGSEATYESGFVIDKFPISRPNLTFSTLTVSNMSPEDSSIYLCSVAGSGNQPQHFGDGTRLSIL.